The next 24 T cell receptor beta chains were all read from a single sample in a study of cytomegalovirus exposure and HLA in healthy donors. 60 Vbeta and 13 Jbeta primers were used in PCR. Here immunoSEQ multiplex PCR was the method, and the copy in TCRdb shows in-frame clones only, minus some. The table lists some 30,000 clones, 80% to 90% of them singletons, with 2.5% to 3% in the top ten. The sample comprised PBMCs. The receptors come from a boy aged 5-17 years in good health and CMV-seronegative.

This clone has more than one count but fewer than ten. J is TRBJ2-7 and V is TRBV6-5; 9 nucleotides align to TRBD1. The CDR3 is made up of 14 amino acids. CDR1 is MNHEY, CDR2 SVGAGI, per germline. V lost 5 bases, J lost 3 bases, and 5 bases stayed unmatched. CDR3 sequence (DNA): TGTGCCAGCAGTCCTGGGACAGGGAACTACGAGCAGTACTTC. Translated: CASSPGTGNYEQYF.

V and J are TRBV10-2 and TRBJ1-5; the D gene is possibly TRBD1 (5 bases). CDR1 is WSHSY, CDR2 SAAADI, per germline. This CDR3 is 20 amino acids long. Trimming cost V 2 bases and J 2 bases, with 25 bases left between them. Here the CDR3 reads CASSEPIRGEIGPGNQPQHF. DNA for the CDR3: TGCGCCAGCAGTGAGCCGATACGGGGGGAGATTGGACCGGGCAATCAGCCCCAGCATTTT.

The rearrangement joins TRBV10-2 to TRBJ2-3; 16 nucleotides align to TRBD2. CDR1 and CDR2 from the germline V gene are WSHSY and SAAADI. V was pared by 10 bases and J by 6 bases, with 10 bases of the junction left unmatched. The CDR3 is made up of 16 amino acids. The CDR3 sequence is CAIWGTSGGAGDTQYF. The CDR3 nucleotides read TGCGCCATCTGGGGGACTAGCGGGGGGGCAGGGGATACGCAGTATTTT.

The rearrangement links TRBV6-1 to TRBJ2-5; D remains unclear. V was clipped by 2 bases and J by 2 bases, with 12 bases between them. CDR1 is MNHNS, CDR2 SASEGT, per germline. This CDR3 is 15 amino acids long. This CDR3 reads CASSEYSGWQETQYF. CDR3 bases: TGTGCCAGCAGTGAATACAGTGGGTGGCAAGAGACCCAGTACTTC.

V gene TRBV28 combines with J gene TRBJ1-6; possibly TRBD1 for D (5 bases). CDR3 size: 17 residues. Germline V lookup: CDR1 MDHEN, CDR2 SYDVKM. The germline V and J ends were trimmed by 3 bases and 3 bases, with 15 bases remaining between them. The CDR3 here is CASSFGGTNLYNSPLHF. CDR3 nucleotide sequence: TGTGCCAGCAGTTTTGGCGGGACCAACCTCTATAATTCACCCCTCCACTTT. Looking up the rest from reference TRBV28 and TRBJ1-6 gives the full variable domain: DVKVTQSSRYLVKRTGEKVFLECVQDMDHENMFWYRQDPGLGLRLIYFSYDVKMKEKGDIPEGYSVSREKKERFSLILESASTNQTSMYLCASSFGGTNLYNSPLHFGNGTRLTVT.

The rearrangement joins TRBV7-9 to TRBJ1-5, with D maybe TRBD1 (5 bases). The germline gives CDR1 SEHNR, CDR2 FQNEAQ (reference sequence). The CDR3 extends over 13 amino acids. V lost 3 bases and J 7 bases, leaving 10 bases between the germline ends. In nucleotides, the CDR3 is TGTGCCAGCAGCTTGGGGGGTATACAGCCCCAGCATTTT. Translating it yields CASSLGGIQPQHF.

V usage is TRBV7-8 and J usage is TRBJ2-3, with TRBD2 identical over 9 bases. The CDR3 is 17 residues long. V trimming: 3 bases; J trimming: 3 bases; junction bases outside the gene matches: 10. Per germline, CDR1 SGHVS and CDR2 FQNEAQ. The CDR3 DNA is TGTGCCAGCAGCTTTGGTAGCGGGGGCTCCGGGACAGATACGCAGTATTTT. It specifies CASSFGSGGSGTDTQYF.

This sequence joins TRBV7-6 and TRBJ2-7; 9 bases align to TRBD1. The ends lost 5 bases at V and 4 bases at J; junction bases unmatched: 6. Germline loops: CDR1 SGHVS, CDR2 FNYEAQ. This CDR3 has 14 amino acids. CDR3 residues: CASSAGQGPYEQYF. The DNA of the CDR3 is TGTGCCAGCAGCGCGGGACAGGGACCTTACGAGCAGTACTTC.

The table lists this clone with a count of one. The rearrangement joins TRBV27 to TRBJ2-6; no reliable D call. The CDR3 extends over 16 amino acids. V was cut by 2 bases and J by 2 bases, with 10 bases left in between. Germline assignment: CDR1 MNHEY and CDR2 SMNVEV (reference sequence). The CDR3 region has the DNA TGTGCCAGCAGTTTAACCGAGATCACTGGGGCCAACGTCCTGACTTTC. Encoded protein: CASSLTEITGANVLTF. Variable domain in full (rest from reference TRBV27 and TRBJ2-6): EAQVTQNPRYLITVTGKKLTVTCSQNMNHEYMSWYRQDPGLGLRQIYYSMNVEVTDKGDVPEGYKVSRKEKRNFPLILESPSPNQTSLYFCASSLTEITGANVLTFGAGSRLTVL.

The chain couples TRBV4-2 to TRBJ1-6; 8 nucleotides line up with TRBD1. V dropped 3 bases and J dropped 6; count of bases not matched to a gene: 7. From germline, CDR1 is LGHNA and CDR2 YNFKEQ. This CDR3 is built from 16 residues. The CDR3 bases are TGTGCCAGCAGCCAGGCTCAGGGGGCCCTTAATTCACCCCTCCACTTT. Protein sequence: CASSQAQGALNSPLHF.

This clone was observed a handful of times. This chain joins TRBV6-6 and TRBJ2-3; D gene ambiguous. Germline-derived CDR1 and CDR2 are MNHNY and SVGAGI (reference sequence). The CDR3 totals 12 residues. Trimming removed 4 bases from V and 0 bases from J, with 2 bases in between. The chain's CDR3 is CASSSSTDTQYF. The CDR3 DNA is TGTGCCAGCAGTTCGAGCACAGATACGCAGTATTTT.

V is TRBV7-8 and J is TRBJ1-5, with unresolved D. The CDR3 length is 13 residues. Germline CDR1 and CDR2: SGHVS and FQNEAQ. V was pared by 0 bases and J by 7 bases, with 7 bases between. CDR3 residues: CASSLAREQPQHF. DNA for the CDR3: TGTGCCAGCAGCTTAGCCCGGGAACAGCCCCAGCATTTT.

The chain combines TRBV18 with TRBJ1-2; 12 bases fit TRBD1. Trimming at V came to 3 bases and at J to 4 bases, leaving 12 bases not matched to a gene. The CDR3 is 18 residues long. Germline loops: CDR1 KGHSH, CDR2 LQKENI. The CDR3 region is CASSPGGQGAISTYGYTF. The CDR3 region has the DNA TGTGCCAGCTCACCGGGGGGACAGGGGGCGATCAGTACCTATGGCTACACCTTC.

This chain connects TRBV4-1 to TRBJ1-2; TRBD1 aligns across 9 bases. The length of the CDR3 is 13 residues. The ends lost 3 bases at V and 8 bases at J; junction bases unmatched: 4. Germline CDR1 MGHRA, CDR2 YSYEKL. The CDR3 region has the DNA TGCGCCAGCAGCCATTGGACAGGGGAGGGCTACACCTTC. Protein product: CASSHWTGEGYTF.

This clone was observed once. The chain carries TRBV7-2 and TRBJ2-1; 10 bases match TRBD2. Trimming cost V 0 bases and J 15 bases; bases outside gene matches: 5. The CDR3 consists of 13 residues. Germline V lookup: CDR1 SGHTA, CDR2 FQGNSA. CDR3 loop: CASSLAERGGRFF. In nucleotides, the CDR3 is TGTGCCAGCAGCTTAGCGGAGCGGGGGGGCAGGTTCTTC. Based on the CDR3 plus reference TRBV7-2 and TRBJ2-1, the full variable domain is GAGVSQSPSNKVTEKGKDVELRCDPISGHTALYWYRQSLGQGLEFLIYFQGNSAPDKSGLPSDRFSAERTGGSVSTLTIQRTQQEDSAVYLCASSLAERGGRFFGPGTRLTVL.

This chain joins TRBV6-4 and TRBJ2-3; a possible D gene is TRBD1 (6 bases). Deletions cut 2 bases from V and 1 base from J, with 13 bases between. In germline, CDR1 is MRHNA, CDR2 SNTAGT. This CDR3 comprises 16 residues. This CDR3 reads CASSDGGAGGTDTQYF. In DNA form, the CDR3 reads TGTGCCAGCAGTGACGGAGGAGCAGGGGGCACAGATACGCAGTATTTT.

The CDR3 DNA reads TGCGCCAGCAGCCCTCAAGGAAGCGGGGGTGGTAATGAGCAGTTCTTC. This translates into CASSPQGSGGGNEQFF. The V and J genes are TRBV5-1 and TRBJ2-1; 8 nucleotides match TRBD2. The CDR3 sequence is 16 residues long. J lost 7 bases, V lost 4 bases, and 13 bases had no gene match. Germline V lookup: CDR1 SGHRS, CDR2 YFSETQ.

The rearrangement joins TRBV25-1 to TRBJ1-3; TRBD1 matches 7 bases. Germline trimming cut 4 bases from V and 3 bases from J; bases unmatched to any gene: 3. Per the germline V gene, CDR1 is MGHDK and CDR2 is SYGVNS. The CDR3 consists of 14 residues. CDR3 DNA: TGTGCCAGCAGTGCCCCAGGGGGTGGAAACACCATATATTTT. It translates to CASSAPGGGNTIYF.

As DNA, the CDR3 is TGTGCCAGCACCCGGGGACAGTCCTACGAGCAGTACTTC. It encodes CASTRGQSYEQYF. The chain links TRBV7-9 to TRBJ2-7; TRBD1 aligns across 7 bases. The trim removed 7 bases at V and 1 base at J, leaving 4 bases unmatched. The CDR3 is 13 residues long. CDR1 SEHNR and CDR2 FQNEAQ come from the germline V gene (reference sequence).

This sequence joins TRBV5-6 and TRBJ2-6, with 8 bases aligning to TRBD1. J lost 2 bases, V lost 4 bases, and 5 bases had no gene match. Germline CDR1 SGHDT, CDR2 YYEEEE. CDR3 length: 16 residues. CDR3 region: CASSEYRGTGANVLTF. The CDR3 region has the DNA TGTGCCAGCAGCGAATACAGGGGGACTGGGGCCAACGTCCTGACTTTC.

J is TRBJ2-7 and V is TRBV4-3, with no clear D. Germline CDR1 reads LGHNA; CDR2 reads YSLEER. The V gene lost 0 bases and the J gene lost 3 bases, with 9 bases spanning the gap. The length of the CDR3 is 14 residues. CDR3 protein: CASSQDGGFYEQYF. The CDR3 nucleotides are TGCGCCAGCAGCCAAGACGGCGGATTCTACGAGCAGTACTTC.

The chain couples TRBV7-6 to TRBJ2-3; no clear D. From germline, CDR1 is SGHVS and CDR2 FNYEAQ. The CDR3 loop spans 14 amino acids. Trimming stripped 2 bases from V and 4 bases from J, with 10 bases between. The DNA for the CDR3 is TGTGCCAGCAGCTTATCCCCCCCTCCAGATACGCAGTATTTT. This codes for CASSLSPPPDTQYF.

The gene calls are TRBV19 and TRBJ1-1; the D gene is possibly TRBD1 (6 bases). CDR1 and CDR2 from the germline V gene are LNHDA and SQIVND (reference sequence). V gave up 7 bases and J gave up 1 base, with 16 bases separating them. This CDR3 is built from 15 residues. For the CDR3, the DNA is TGTGCCAGTACCACCGGCCTCAGGGGGAACACTGAAGCTTTCTTT. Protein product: CASTTGLRGNTEAFF.

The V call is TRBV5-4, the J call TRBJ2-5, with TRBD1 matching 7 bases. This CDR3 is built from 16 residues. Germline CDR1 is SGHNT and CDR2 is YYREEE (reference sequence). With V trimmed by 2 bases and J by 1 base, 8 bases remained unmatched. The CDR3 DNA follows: TGTGCCAGCAGCTTAGGACAACAGGGGCCCCAAGAGACCCAGTACTTC. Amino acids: CASSLGQQGPQETQYF.